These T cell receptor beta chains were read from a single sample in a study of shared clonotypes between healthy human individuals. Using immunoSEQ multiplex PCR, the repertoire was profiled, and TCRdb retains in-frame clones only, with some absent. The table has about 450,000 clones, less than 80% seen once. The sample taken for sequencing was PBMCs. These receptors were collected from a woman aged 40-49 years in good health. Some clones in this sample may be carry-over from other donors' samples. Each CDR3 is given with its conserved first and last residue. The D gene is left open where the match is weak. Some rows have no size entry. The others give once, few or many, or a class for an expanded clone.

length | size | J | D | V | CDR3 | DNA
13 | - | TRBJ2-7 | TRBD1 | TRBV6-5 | CASRRDSFEEQYF | TGTGCCAGCAGACGGGACAGTTTCGAAGAGCAGTACTTC
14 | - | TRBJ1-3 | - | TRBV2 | CASSWTGFGNTIYF | TGTGCCAGCAGCTGGACGGGATTCGGGAACACCATATATTTT
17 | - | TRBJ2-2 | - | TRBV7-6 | CASSLADPGEVAGELFF | TGTGCCAGCAGCTTAGCCGACCCGGGAGAAGTGGCCGGGGAGCTGTTTTTT
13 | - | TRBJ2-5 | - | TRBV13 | CASSSGRVETQYF | TGTGCCAGCAGCTCCGGACGGGTCGAGACCCAGTACTTC
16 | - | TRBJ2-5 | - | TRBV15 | CATSRDPGLGEETQYF | TGTGCCACCAGCAGAGATCCGGGACTGGGAGAGGAGACCCAGTACTTC
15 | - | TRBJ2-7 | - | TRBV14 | CASSKSSRRGYEQYF | TGTGCCAGCAGCAAGAGCAGCCGAAGAGGATACGAGCAGTACTTC
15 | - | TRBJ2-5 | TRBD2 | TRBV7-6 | CASSLGGRITGTQYF | TGTGCCAGCAGCTTAGGCGGGAGAATCACCGGGACCCAGTACTTC
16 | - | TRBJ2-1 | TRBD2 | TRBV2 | CASSASGGSSYNEQFF | TGTGCCAGCAGTGCCTCGGGCGGGAGCTCCTACAATGAGCAGTTCTTC
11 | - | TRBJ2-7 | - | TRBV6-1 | CASSEDYEQYF | TGTGCCAGCAGTGAGGACTACGAGCAGTACTTC
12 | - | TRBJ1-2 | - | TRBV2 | CASSAVVYGYTF | TGTGCCAGCAGCGCCGTTGTATATGGCTACACCTTC
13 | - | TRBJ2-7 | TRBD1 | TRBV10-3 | CAISPGQAYEQYF | TGTGCCATCAGCCCGGGACAGGCCTACGAGCAGTACTTC
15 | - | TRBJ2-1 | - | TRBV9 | CASSARVGGYNEQFF | TGTGCCAGCAGCGCCCGGGTAGGGGGGTACAATGAGCAGTTCTTC
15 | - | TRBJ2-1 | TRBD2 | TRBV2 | CASRPSGASYNEQFF | TGTGCCAGCAGACCTAGCGGAGCTTCCTACAATGAGCAGTTCTTC
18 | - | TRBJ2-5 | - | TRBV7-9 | CASSLPMGSSGIQETQYF | TGTGCCAGCAGCTTACCCATGGGGTCATCAGGGATCCAAGAGACCCAGTACTTC
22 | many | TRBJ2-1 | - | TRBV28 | CASSFPTRGQGSASGNYNEQFF | TGTGCCAGCAGTTTCCCCACCCGGGGACAGGGTTCGGCTAGCGGGAATTACAATGAGCAGTTCTTC